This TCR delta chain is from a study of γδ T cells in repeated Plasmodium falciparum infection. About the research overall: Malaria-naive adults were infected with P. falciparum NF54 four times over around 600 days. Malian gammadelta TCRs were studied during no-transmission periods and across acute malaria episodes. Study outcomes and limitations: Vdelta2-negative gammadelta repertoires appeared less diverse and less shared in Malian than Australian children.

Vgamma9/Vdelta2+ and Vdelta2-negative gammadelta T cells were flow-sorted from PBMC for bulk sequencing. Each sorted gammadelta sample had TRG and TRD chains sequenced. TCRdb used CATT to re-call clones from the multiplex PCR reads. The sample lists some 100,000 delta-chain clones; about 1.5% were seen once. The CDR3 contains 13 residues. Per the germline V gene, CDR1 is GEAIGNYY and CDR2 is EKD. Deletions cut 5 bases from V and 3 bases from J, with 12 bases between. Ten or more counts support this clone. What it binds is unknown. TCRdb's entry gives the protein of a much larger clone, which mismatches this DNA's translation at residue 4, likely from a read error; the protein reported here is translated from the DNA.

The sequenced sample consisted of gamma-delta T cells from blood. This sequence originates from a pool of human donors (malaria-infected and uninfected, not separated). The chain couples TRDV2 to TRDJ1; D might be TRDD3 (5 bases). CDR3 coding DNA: TGTGCCTGTGGCACGGGATCCTCCGATAAACTCATCTTT. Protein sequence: CACGTGSSDKLIF.